Presented here are 26 T cell receptor beta chains from one specimen sequenced in a study of technical replicates of blood from a handful of donors. The assay was immunoSEQ multiplex PCR, and TCRdb's table has in-frame clones only and misses some. The repertoire holds 65,000 to 85,000 clones, with roughly 94% as singletons. Sequences were obtained from T cells isolated from PBMCs. The receptors here all came from a human donor in good health.

The V and J genes are TRBV11-3 and TRBJ2-5; 11 bases map to TRBD2. Per the germline V gene, CDR1 is SGHNT and CDR2 is YENEEA. This CDR3 has 15 amino acids. Germline trimming cut 2 bases from V and 4 bases from J; bases unmatched to any gene: 3. The CDR3 spells CASSLRGLAGETQYF. DNA for the CDR3: TGTGCCAGCAGCTTACGTGGACTAGCGGGAGAGACCCAGTACTTC. Full variable domain (missing parts from reference TRBV11-3 and TRBJ2-5): EAGVVQSPRYKIIEKKQPVAFWCNPISGHNTLYWYLQNLGQGPELLIRYENEEAVDDSQLPKDRFSAERLKGVDSTLKIQPAELGDSAVYLCASSLRGLAGETQYFGPGTRLLVL.

The CDR3 DNA follows: TGTGCCAGCAGTCTTGGACTAGCGGCCTCCTACGAGCAGTACTTC. Its translation is CASSLGLAASYEQYF. The rearrangement uses TRBV6-5 and TRBJ2-5; 10 bases line up with TRBD2. Gene TRBJ2-7 matches the end of the DNA better, so the J call may be wrong. CDR3 length: 15 amino acids. Germline assignment: CDR1 MNHEY and CDR2 SVGAGI.

The rearrangement uses TRBV28 and TRBJ2-6; 9 bases map to TRBD2. With 3 bases clipped from V and 0 bases from J, the junction kept 9 bases outside the gene matches. This CDR3 spans 19 amino acids. The germline gives CDR1 MDHEN, CDR2 SYDVKM. DNA for the CDR3: TGTGCCAGCAGTTTTCCGCCTAGCGGGACCATCTCTGGGGCCAACGTCCTGACTTTC. Amino acid sequence: CASSFPPSGTISGANVLTF.

This chain links TRBV15 with TRBJ2-7; 13 nucleotides line up with TRBD2. Unmatched junction bases numbered 6, after V lost 0 bases and J lost 4 bases. The CDR3 is 17 amino acids. Germline V CDR1 and CDR2: LNHNV, YYDKDF (reference sequence). The CDR3 DNA follows: TGTGCCACCAGCAGAGAAGGGACTAGCGGGACAAATTACGAGCAGTACTTC. Amino acids: CATSREGTSGTNYEQYF.

V is TRBV7-2 and J is TRBJ2-3; 11 bases are a match to TRBD2. The CDR3 covers 17 residues. From germline, CDR1 is SGHTA and CDR2 FQGNSA. V trimming: 5 bases; J trimming: 5 bases; junction bases outside the gene matches: 12. The DNA for the CDR3 is TGTGCCAGCAGCCGACAAATAGCGGGAGGGCCGGGAGATACGCAGTATTTT. Translating it yields CASSRQIAGGPGDTQYF. The whole variable domain, filled in from reference TRBV7-2 and TRBJ2-3, reads GAGVSQSPSNKVTEKGKDVELRCDPISGHTALYWYRQSLGQGLEFLIYFQGNSAPDKSGLPSDRFSAERTGGSVSTLTIQRTQQEDSAVYLCASSRQIAGGPGDTQYFGPGTRLTVL.

The chain carries TRBV6-4 and TRBJ2-7, with D possibly matching TRBD2 (6 bases). The CDR3 loop spans 13 amino acids. Germline-derived CDR1 and CDR2 are MRHNA and SNTAGT. V was clipped by 6 bases and J by 4 bases, with 13 bases between them. The DNA of the CDR3 is TGTGCCAGCAGCCCGGGACTCGGGTACGAGCAGTACTTC. This gives the protein CASSPGLGYEQYF.

This chain connects TRBV21-1 to TRBJ2-6; TRBD1 was called by the table and not checked on the DNA. TRBV21-1 is a pseudogene segment. The CDR3 spans 19 residues. The CDR3: CASSALPGTGIPGANVLTF. The DNA for the CDR3 is TGTGCCAGCAGCGCTTTACCCGGGACAGGGATCCCTGGGGCCAACGTCCTGACTTTC.

The chain couples TRBV28 to TRBJ1-2; TRBD1 might be the D (6 bases). The CDR3 is 14 residues long. Germline V gene lookup returns CDR1 MDHEN and CDR2 SYDVKM. The V end lost 6 bases, the J end lost 2 bases, and 13 bases lay between the germline ends. CDR3: CASRGTTINYGYTF. The DNA for the CDR3 is TGTGCCAGCAGAGGGACAACAATAAACTATGGCTACACCTTC.

This chain joins TRBV6-5 and TRBJ1-1; D perhaps matches TRBD1 (5 bases). V lost 8 bases and J 4 bases, leaving 17 bases between the germline ends. Germline values: CDR1 MNHEY, CDR2 SVGAGI. CDR3 length equals 14 residues. CDR3 in DNA: TGTGCCAGCCGAACTCGGGGGGGACGCACTGAAGCTTTCTTT. Amino acids: CASRTRGGRTEAFF.

The chain recombines TRBV6-5 with TRBJ2-7; TRBD2 matches at 8 bases. Germline lookup yields CDR1 MNHEY and CDR2 SVGAGI. The CDR3 sequence is 15 residues long. The trim removed 4 bases at V and 5 bases at J, leaving 10 bases unmatched. The CDR3 here is CASSSISGILHEQYF. CDR3 nucleotide sequence: TGTGCCAGCAGTTCGATTAGCGGGATTTTACACGAGCAGTACTTC.

The rearrangement joins TRBV5-8 to TRBJ1-5; D gene uncertain. CDR3 length: 12 amino acids. The V gene's germline CDR1 is SGHTS and CDR2 YDEGEE. Trimming shortened V by 4 bases and J by 4 bases, and 6 bases separated the two germline ends. CDR3 region: CASSPRNQPQHF. The CDR3 nucleotides are TGTGCCAGCAGCCCCAGGAATCAGCCCCAGCATTTT. Full variable domain (missing parts from reference TRBV5-8 and TRBJ1-5): EAGVTQSPTHLIKTRGQQATLRCSPISGHTSVYWYQQALGLGLQFLLWYDEGEERNRGNFPPRFSGRQFPNYSSELNVNALELEDSALYLCASSPRNQPQHFGDGTRLSIL.

The V and J genes are TRBV19 and TRBJ2-1, with D maybe TRBD2 (6 bases). The CDR3 is made up of 14 amino acids. Trimming cost V 3 bases and J 6 bases, with 12 bases left between them. In germline, CDR1 is LNHDA, CDR2 SQIVND (reference sequence). The DNA of the CDR3 is TGTGCCAGTAGTATTAACCGCGGGGCCAATGAGCAGTTCTTC. This encodes CASSINRGANEQFF. Using reference TRBV19 and TRBJ2-1 for the parts outside the CDR3, the full variable domain is DGGITQSPKYLFRKEGQNVTLSCEQNLNHDAMYWYRQDPGQGLRLIYYSQIVNDFQKGDIAEGYSVSREKKESFPLTVTSAQKNPTAFYLCASSINRGANEQFFGPGTRLTVL.

This clone came up once. This chain uses TRBV11-3 with TRBJ2-5, with 9 bases aligning to TRBD1. Germline assignment: CDR1 SGHNT and CDR2 YENEEA. This CDR3 spans 17 amino acids. V shed 6 bases and J 1 base; nucleotides not matched to a gene: 12. CDR3 DNA sequence: TGTGCCAGCAGTACAGGGTACGGGACAGGGCGCCAAGAGACCCAGTACTTC. This sequence encodes CASSTGYGTGRQETQYF.

The chain has TRBV19 and TRBJ1-3; 9 bases map to TRBD1. Trimming at V came to 6 bases and at J to 4 bases, leaving 10 bases not matched to a gene. Per germline, CDR1 LNHDA and CDR2 SQIVND (reference sequence). The CDR3 is 16 amino acids. The CDR3 region is CASSKPGQGSGNTIYF. The CDR3 nucleotides are TGTGCCAGTAGCAAACCCGGACAGGGGTCAGGAAACACCATATATTTT.

The sample holds a few counts of this clone. The gene calls are TRBV30 and TRBJ1-1, with D perhaps matching TRBD1 (5 bases). Germline V lookup: CDR1 GTSNPN, CDR2 SVGIG (reference sequence). V was trimmed by 3 bases and J by 4 bases, leaving 9 bases between them. This CDR3 spans 12 amino acids. CDR3 loop: CAWSIGGTEAFF. The CDR3 DNA reads TGTGCCTGGAGCATCGGGGGCACTGAAGCTTTCTTT.

This clone was seen only once. J is TRBJ1-1 and V is TRBV19; 8 bases match TRBD1. CDR1 and CDR2 from the germline V gene are LNHDA and SQIVND (reference sequence). The V and J ends lost 9 bases and 6 bases, in that order; junction bases with no gene match: 6. The CDR3 consists of 12 residues. The CDR3 nucleotides read TGTGCCAGCCAGGACAGGGTGGCTGAAGCTTTCTTT. This sequence encodes CASQDRVAEAFF.

The rearrangement uses TRBV11-2 and TRBJ2-7; TRBD2 matches at 7 bases. This CDR3 contains 14 residues. Germline lookup yields CDR1 SGHAT and CDR2 FQNNGV. Trimming cost V 6 bases and J 3 bases; bases outside gene matches: 8. This chain's CDR3 is CASSFERDSYEQYF. The DNA for the CDR3 is TGTGCCAGCAGTTTTGAGCGGGATAGCTACGAGCAGTACTTC.

The V and J genes are TRBV5-4 and TRBJ2-7; TRBD2 aligns across 8 bases. The V and J ends lost 3 bases and 4 bases, in that order; junction bases with no gene match: 6. CDR3 length: 14 amino acids. Germline loops: CDR1 SGHNT, CDR2 YYREEE (reference sequence). CDR3 region: CASSSGTRIYEQYF. As DNA, the CDR3 is TGTGCCAGCAGCTCCGGGACTAGAATATACGAGCAGTACTTC.

The chain is built from TRBV18 and TRBJ1-3, with 7 nucleotides matching TRBD1. CDR3 length: 15 amino acids. Germline-derived CDR1 and CDR2 are KGHSH and LQKENI. Trimming took 1 base from V and 4 from J; bases not matched to a gene: 4. The CDR3, as DNA: TGTGCCAGCTCACCACAAGGGACAGAGGGAAACACCATATATTTT. It translates to CASSPQGTEGNTIYF.

The V gene is TRBV29-1, the J gene TRBJ1-1, with D unclear. Germline V gene lookup returns CDR1 SQVTM and CDR2 ANQGSEA. Trimming pared 0 bases from V and 1 base from J, leaving 9 bases between. This CDR3 spans 14 amino acids. As DNA, the CDR3 is TGCAGCGTTGAAGATTCGGGAGCGAACACTGAAGCTTTCTTT. Translating it yields CSVEDSGANTEAFF.

The chain has TRBV15 and TRBJ2-2, with TRBD2 identical over 10 bases. From germline, CDR1 is LNHNV and CDR2 YYDKDF (reference sequence). With 7 bases clipped from V and 7 bases from J, the junction kept 12 bases outside the gene matches. This CDR3 contains 16 residues. The CDR3, as DNA: TGTGCCACCACCTCTAGCGGGAGCCGTGATAGCGGGGAGCTGTTTTTT. Translated: CATTSSGSRDSGELFF.

This clone occurred once. This rearrangement joins TRBV28 to TRBJ2-7; 12 nucleotides align to TRBD1. The germline V gene encodes CDR1 MDHEN and CDR2 SYDVKM. The V and J ends lost 2 bases and 3 bases, in that order; junction bases with no gene match: 14. The CDR3 sequence is 19 residues long. CDR3 sequence: CASSLHKTFRDRGLYEQYF. The CDR3 DNA reads as TGTGCCAGCAGTTTACATAAAACTTTCCGGGACAGGGGGCTCTACGAGCAGTACTTC. Full variable domain (remainder filled in from reference TRBV28 and TRBJ2-7): DVKVTQSSRYLVKRTGEKVFLECVQDMDHENMFWYRQDPGLGLRLIYFSYDVKMKEKGDIPEGYSVSREKKERFSLILESASTNQTSMYLCASSLHKTFRDRGLYEQYFGPGTRLTVT.

This clone occurred once. V usage is TRBV12-5 and J usage is TRBJ2-1; 14 bases are a match to TRBD2. V gave up 6 bases and J gave up 7 bases; unmatched junction bases: 2. Germline lookup yields CDR1 LGHNT and CDR2 FRNRAP. This CDR3 is 14 amino acids long. The chain's CDR3 is CASGRTSGRNEQFF. CDR3 DNA sequence: TGTGCTAGTGGCCGGACTAGCGGGAGGAATGAGCAGTTCTTC.

This chain joins TRBV29-1 and TRBJ1-3, with a tentative D call TRBD1 (6 bases). Germline loops: CDR1 SQVTM, CDR2 ANQGSEA. This CDR3 has 11 residues. V lost 6 bases and J 3 bases, leaving 6 bases between the germline ends. CDR3 residues: CSVGHGNTIYF. CDR3 bases: TGCAGCGTGGGACATGGAAACACCATATATTTT. The variable domain in full, completed from reference TRBV29-1 and TRBJ1-3, reads SAVISQKPSRDICQRGTSLTIQCQVDSQVTMMFWYRQQPGQSLTLIATANQGSEATYESGFVIDKFPISRPNLTFSTLTVSNMSPEDSSIYLCSVGHGNTIYFGEGSWLTVV.

The rearrangement links TRBV9 to TRBJ2-1, with TRBD2 matching 13 bases. The CDR3 length is 17 residues. The V segment lost 1 base and the J segment 10 bases; nucleotides outside the gene matches: 11. Germline assignment: CDR1 SGDLS and CDR2 YYNGEE. CDR3 sequence: CASSVKPRTSGSGEQFF. The CDR3 nucleotides read TGTGCCAGCAGCGTAAAGCCCCGGACTAGCGGGAGTGGAGAGCAGTTCTTC.

The rearrangement joins TRBV6-5 to TRBJ2-3, with a possible D match to TRBD2 (6 bases). The CDR3 runs 13 residues. V gave up 4 bases and J gave up 1 base, with 6 bases separating them. Per the germline V gene, CDR1 is MNHEY and CDR2 is SVGAGI. CDR3 sequence reads: CASSWGGTDTQYF. The DNA of the CDR3 is TGTGCCAGCAGTTGGGGGGGCACAGATACGCAGTATTTT.